The 25 T cell receptor beta chains reported below all come from one sample, sequenced in a study of blood T cell repertoires in COVID-19. The assay was immunoSEQ multiplex PCR, and TCRdb's table has in-frame clones only and misses some. Altogether around 280,000 clones are present, 90% being singletons, with the ten largest covering about 1.8%. The sequenced sample was PBMCs or T cells enriched from blood (not recorded which). The receptors stem from a woman between 18 and 29 years old with acute COVID-19.

The chain uses TRBV27 and TRBJ1-5; D is perhaps TRBD1 (6 bases). This CDR3 contains 18 residues. V lost 2 bases and J lost 11, with 28 bases in between. Germline V gives CDR1 MNHEY, CDR2 SMNVEV (reference sequence). The CDR3 DNA reads TGTGCCAGCAGTTTAAGGGACCCGAACGGGGGGGGCCCGAGAGCCCAGCATTTT. Translated: CASSLRDPNGGGPRAQHF.

V and J are TRBV11-2 and TRBJ2-2; a possible D gene is TRBD2 (5 bases). CDR1 and CDR2 from the germline V gene are SGHAT and FQNNGV. V lost 5 bases, J lost 6 bases, and 16 bases lay in between. This CDR3 region has 15 residues. The CDR3 nucleotides are TGTGCCAGCAGCCAAGCGGAGAAAGGGCCCGGGGAGCTGTTTTTT. It is translated as CASSQAEKGPGELFF.

The chain joins TRBV24-1 to TRBJ2-5, with D possibly TRBD2 on 6 matching bases. The germline CDR1 and CDR2 sequences are KGHDR and SFDVKD. The CDR3 has 16 amino acids. Trimming removed 0 bases at V and 2 bases at J, with 12 bases between. The CDR3 spells CATSDLGAGPQETQYF. CDR3 coding DNA: TGTGCCACCAGTGATTTGGGGGCGGGACCTCAAGAGACCCAGTACTTC.

This clone was counted a single time. The chain links TRBV2 to TRBJ2-5, with TRBD2 identical over 7 bases. This CDR3 region has 15 residues. V shed 9 bases, J shed 5 bases, and the junction held 15 bases outside the gene matches. Germline V gives CDR1 SNHLY, CDR2 FYNNEI. CDR3 residues: CASTNMGLAVETQYF. CDR3 nucleotides: TGTGCCAGTACGAACATGGGGCTAGCGGTCGAGACCCAGTACTTC.

The genes are TRBV4-1 and TRBJ2-3; 10 bases line up with TRBD2. CDR3 length equals 16 residues. Germline CDR1 reads MGHRA; CDR2 reads YSYEKL. V dropped 3 bases and J dropped 5; count of bases not matched to a gene: 8. The CDR3 loop reads CASSHPTSGIGDTQYF. The CDR3 DNA reads as TGCGCCAGCAGCCACCCCACTAGCGGGATAGGAGATACGCAGTATTTT.

V gene TRBV5-4 combines with J gene TRBJ2-1; D is perhaps TRBD2 (6 bases). The CDR3 has 17 residues. The germline CDR1 and CDR2 sequences are SGHNT and YYREEE (reference sequence). The V gene lost 5 bases and the J gene lost 5 bases, with 23 bases spanning the gap. The CDR3 nucleotides read TGTGCCAGCAGTACTCTTCTTATAGCGGCATTCAACAATGAGCAGTTCTTC. Its translation: CASSTLLIAAFNNEQFF.

The gene calls are TRBV10-2 and TRBJ2-7, with 11 bases fitting TRBD2. Germline loops: CDR1 WSHSY, CDR2 SAAADI. V shed 6 bases, J shed 3 bases, and the junction held 7 bases outside the gene matches. This CDR3 contains 15 residues. The CDR3 region is CASSGLAGGDYEQYF. CDR3 nucleotide sequence: TGCGCCAGCAGCGGTCTAGCGGGAGGAGACTACGAGCAGTACTTC.

The chain is built from TRBV7-3 and TRBJ2-3, with D perhaps matching TRBD1 (5 bases). CDR1 SGHTA and CDR2 FQGTGA come from the germline V gene. The CDR3 extends over 14 amino acids. V was pared by 1 base and J by 4 bases, with 9 bases between. The CDR3 DNA reads as TGTGCCAGCAGCTTAATCCAGGGCTCAGATACGCAGTATTTT. As protein: CASSLIQGSDTQYF.

The chain employs TRBV25-1 and TRBJ2-1, with 9 bases identical to TRBD1. V dropped 0 bases and J dropped 6; count of bases not matched to a gene: 3. Germline values: CDR1 MGHDK, CDR2 SYGVNS. The CDR3 spans 15 residues. CDR3 region: CASSEYGTGFNEQFF. The CDR3, as DNA: TGTGCCAGCAGTGAATATGGGACAGGGTTCAATGAGCAGTTCTTC. Supplemented by reference TRBV25-1 and TRBJ2-1, the full variable domain reads EADIYQTPRYLVIGTGKKITLECSQTMGHDKMYWYQQDPGMELHLIHYSYGVNSTEKGDLSSESTVSRIRTEHFPLTLESARPSHTSQYLCASSEYGTGFNEQFFGPGTRLTVL.

The CDR3 sequence: CSVEGQTDYGYTF. The CDR3 DNA sequence: TGCAGCGTTGAAGGACAGACCGACTATGGCTACACCTTC. The genes are TRBV29-1 and TRBJ1-2; tentative D call: TRBD1 (5 bases). Trimming took 1 base from V and 3 from J, leaving 9 bases between them. The CDR3 is 13 residues long. CDR1 and CDR2 from the germline V gene are SQVTM and ANQGSEA. The full variable domain, in which reference TRBV29-1 and TRBJ1-2 provide the parts outside the CDR3, is SAVISQKPSRDICQRGTSLTIQCQVDSQVTMMFWYRQQPGQSLTLIATANQGSEATYESGFVIDKFPISRPNLTFSTLTVSNMSPEDSSIYLCSVEGQTDYGYTFGSGTRLTVV.

The chain is built from TRBV7-9 and TRBJ1-2; 9 bases agree with TRBD1. Unmatched junction bases numbered 11, after V lost 5 bases and J lost 7 bases. CDR3 size: 15 residues. CDR1 and CDR2 (germline): SEHNR, FQNEAQ (reference sequence). CDR3: CASSPDGQGRSGYTF. CDR3 nucleotides: TGTGCCAGCAGCCCGGACGGACAGGGGAGGAGTGGCTACACCTTC.

The V call is TRBV23-1, the J call TRBJ2-1; D remains ambiguous. TRBV23-1 is sorted into the ORF group, with uncertain function. This CDR3 has 17 amino acids. Trimming shortened V by 2 bases and J by 0 bases, and 14 bases separated the two germline ends. CDR3 sequence (DNA): TGCGCCAGCAGTCAAGCGCATATTGAGCCCTCCTACAATGAGCAGTTCTTC. It yields the protein CASSQAHIEPSYNEQFF.

V usage is TRBV4-1 and J usage is TRBJ2-3; TRBD2 matches 10 bases. Germline CDR1 MGHRA, CDR2 YSYEKL. V shed 2 bases, J shed 2 bases, and the junction held 10 bases outside the gene matches. The CDR3 extends over 18 amino acids. DNA for the CDR3: TGCGCCAGCAGCCAAACGCCTCTGACTAGCGGGTACACAGATACGCAGTATTTT. The encoded protein is CASSQTPLTSGYTDTQYF.

The gene calls are TRBV6-5 and TRBJ1-3, with 7 bases identical to TRBD1. J gave up 3 bases and V 6 bases, and 5 bases lay outside the gene matches. The germline CDR1 and CDR2 sequences are MNHEY and SVGAGI. The CDR3 totals 14 residues. CDR3 region: CASRNRGGGNTIYF. Written as DNA, the CDR3 is TGTGCCAGCAGGAACAGGGGCGGTGGAAACACCATATATTTT.

The chain uses TRBV5-1 and TRBJ1-2, with D perhaps matching TRBD1 (5 bases). Germline values: CDR1 SGHRS, CDR2 YFSETQ. This CDR3 has 13 residues. Trimming shortened V by 0 bases and J by 8 bases, and 11 bases separated the two germline ends. DNA for the CDR3: TGCGCCAGCAGCTTGGCCAGGGAAGGGGGCTACACCTTC. It translates to CASSLAREGGYTF. Variable domain in full (rest from reference TRBV5-1 and TRBJ1-2): KAGVTQTPRYLIKTRGQQVTLSCSPISGHRSVSWYQQTPGQGLQFLFEYFSETQRNKGNFPGRFSGRQFSNSRSEMNVSTLELGDSALYLCASSLAREGGYTFGSGTRLTVV.

The chain uses TRBV5-4 and TRBJ2-2, with TRBD2 identical over 11 bases. V lost 5 bases, J lost 1 base, and 4 bases stayed unmatched. Germline CDR1 is SGHNT and CDR2 is YYREEE (reference sequence). The CDR3 length is 16 residues. The CDR3 region has the DNA TGTGCCAGCAGACCCGGGACTAGCGGGAACACCGGGGAGCTGTTTTTT. Protein product: CASRPGTSGNTGELFF.

J is TRBJ2-3 and V is TRBV2; 9 nucleotides agree with TRBD1. The CDR3 consists of 14 residues. With 5 bases clipped from V and 6 bases from J, the junction kept 6 bases outside the gene matches. Germline V gene data show CDR1 as SNHLY and CDR2 as FYNNEI. This chain's CDR3 is CASSSDRGTDTQYF. The CDR3 DNA reads TGTGCCAGCAGTTCGGACAGGGGAACCGATACGCAGTATTTT. The full variable domain, rest sourced from reference TRBV2 and TRBJ2-3, is EPEVTQTPSHQVTQMGQEVILRCVPISNHLYFYWYRQILGQKVEFLVSFYNNEISEKSEIFDDQFSVERPDGSNFTLKIRSTKLEDSAMYFCASSSDRGTDTQYFGPGTRLTVL.

This clone was seen only a few times. This sequence joins TRBV7-9 and TRBJ2-1; 7 nucleotides match TRBD2. Germline assignment: CDR1 SEHNR and CDR2 FQNEAQ (reference sequence). This CDR3 has 17 residues. The V gene end was trimmed by 5 bases and the J gene end by 6 bases; junction bases not matched to a gene: 16. The chain's CDR3 is CASSPADWREFPNEQFF. CDR3 sequence (DNA): TGTGCCAGCAGCCCGGCCGATTGGCGGGAGTTTCCCAATGAGCAGTTCTTC. The whole variable domain, filled in from reference TRBV7-9 and TRBJ2-1, reads DTGVSQNPRHKITKRGQNVTFRCDPISEHNRLYWYRQTLGQGPEFLTYFQNEAQLEKSRLLSDRFSAERPKGSFSTLEIQRTEQGDSAMYLCASSPADWREFPNEQFFGPGTRLTVL.

The gene calls are TRBV6-5 and TRBJ1-3, with a possible D match to TRBD1 (5 bases). CDR3 size: 14 residues. From germline, CDR1 is MNHEY and CDR2 SVGAGI. Trimming stripped 4 bases from V and 2 bases from J, with 9 bases between. The CDR3 DNA reads TGTGCCAGCAGTTCCGGCAGGGCTGGAAACACCATATATTTT. Amino acids: CASSSGRAGNTIYF.

Turning to this clone: A read error may produce the germline difference seen at one junction end. V and J are TRBV4-1 and TRBJ2-5; 8 bases are a match to TRBD2. In germline, CDR1 is MGHRA, CDR2 YSYEKL. The CDR3 is 13 amino acids. In DNA form, the CDR3 reads TGCGCCAGCAGTCAAGCGGGAGTAGAGACCCAGTACTTC. As protein: CASSQAGVETQYF.

The chain links TRBV5-1 to TRBJ1-1; D unclear. Germline lookup yields CDR1 SGHRS and CDR2 YFSETQ. The CDR3 has 16 amino acids. Trimming took 4 bases from V and 0 from J, leaving 16 bases between them. This CDR3 is CASSRVGGAMNTEAFF. The CDR3 DNA reads as TGCGCCAGCAGCCGCGTGGGAGGCGCAATGAACACTGAAGCTTTCTTT.

This sequence joins TRBV19 and TRBJ2-2, with D unresolved. The CDR3 is 13 residues long. Trimming pared 7 bases from V and 3 bases from J, leaving 9 bases between. Germline V CDR1 and CDR2: LNHDA, SQIVND (reference sequence). DNA for the CDR3: TGTGCCAGTACCCCTTATGACACCGGGGAGCTGTTTTTT. This codes for CASTPYDTGELFF.

This clone showed up just a few times. The V and J genes are TRBV28 and TRBJ2-2, with 9 bases matching TRBD1. The CDR3 is made up of 15 amino acids. CDR1 is MDHEN, CDR2 SYDVKM, per germline. With 2 bases clipped from V and 6 bases from J, the junction kept 4 bases outside the gene matches. CDR3 sequence: CASSLLQGASGELFF. The CDR3 region has the DNA TGTGCCAGCAGTTTACTACAGGGGGCATCCGGGGAGCTGTTTTTT. Supplemented by reference TRBV28 and TRBJ2-2, the full variable domain reads DVKVTQSSRYLVKRTGEKVFLECVQDMDHENMFWYRQDPGLGLRLIYFSYDVKMKEKGDIPEGYSVSREKKERFSLILESASTNQTSMYLCASSLLQGASGELFFGEGSRLTVL.

The chain is built from TRBV28 and TRBJ2-3; 7 nucleotides match TRBD2. CDR1 is MDHEN and CDR2 is SYDVKM in the germline V gene. This CDR3 is built from 16 residues. V was pared by 6 bases and J by 2 bases, with 11 bases of the junction left unmatched. The CDR3 loop reads CASRASLAVPTDTQYF. The DNA for the CDR3 is TGTGCCAGCAGAGCTTCCCTAGCGGTCCCCACAGATACGCAGTATTTT.

The chain is built from TRBV15 and TRBJ1-2, with D perhaps TRBD1 (6 bases). CDR1 is LNHNV and CDR2 is YYDKDF in the germline V gene (reference sequence). This CDR3 has 14 residues. V lost 1 base and J lost 7, with 13 bases in between. In DNA, the CDR3 is TGTGCCACCAGCAGAGTTGCCAGGGGTGGTGGCTACACCTTC. It codes for CATSRVARGGGYTF.